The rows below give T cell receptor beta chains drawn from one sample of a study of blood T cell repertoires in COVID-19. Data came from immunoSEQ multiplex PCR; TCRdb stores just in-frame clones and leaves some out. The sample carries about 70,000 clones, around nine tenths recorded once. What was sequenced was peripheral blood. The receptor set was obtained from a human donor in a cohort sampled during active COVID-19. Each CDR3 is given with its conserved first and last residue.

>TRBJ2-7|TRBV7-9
CASSLPGTAAYEQYF
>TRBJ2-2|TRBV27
CASGETGGETGELFF
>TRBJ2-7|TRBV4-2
CASSQGGGAGHEQYF
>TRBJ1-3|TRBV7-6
CASSFGLRGAGNTIYF
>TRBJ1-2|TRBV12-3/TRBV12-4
CASSTNYGYTF
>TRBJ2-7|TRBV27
CASRAEGGYHEQYF
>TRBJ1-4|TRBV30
CAWSSVRRGEKLFF
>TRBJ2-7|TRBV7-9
CASSFTVAIRAGSAYEQYF
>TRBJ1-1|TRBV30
CAWRGSGGFARSSEAFF
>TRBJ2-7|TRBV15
CATSRPSRLAGRSYEQYF
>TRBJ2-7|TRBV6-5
CASSLTRAYEQYF
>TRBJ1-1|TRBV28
CATIPGRGQGRAFF
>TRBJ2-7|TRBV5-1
CASSPTGLAGSYEQYF
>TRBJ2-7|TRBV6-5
CASLPGGFDYEQYF
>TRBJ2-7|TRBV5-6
CASSYLDRDSYEQYF
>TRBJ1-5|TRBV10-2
CASGYFEAQPQHF
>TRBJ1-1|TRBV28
CASTDRNTEAFF
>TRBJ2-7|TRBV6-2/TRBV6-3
CASSHDYTSSYEQYF
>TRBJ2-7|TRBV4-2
CASSQLDTSGGYRHYEQYF
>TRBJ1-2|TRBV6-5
CASSLTGGGYGYTF
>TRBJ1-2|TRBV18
CASSPAGQVYHGYTF
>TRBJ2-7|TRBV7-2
CASSSRQTYEQYF
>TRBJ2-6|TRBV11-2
CASSLVRDRGSGANVLTF
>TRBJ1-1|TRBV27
CASSQVGGPNTEAFF
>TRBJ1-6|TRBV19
CASEQGANNSPLHF
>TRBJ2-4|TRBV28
CASSFEVAGGLAKNIQYF
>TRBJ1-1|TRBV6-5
CASSRGQSMNTEAFF
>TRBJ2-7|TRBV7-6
CASSLEGGRVPYEQYF
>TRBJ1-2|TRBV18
CASSFSPQGDGYTF
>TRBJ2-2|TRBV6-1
CASSEARQGGIGELFF
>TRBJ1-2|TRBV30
CAWSSISTSYGYTF
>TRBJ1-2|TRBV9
CASSNRDQGSSYTF
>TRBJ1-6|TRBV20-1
CSASLRTDNSPLHF
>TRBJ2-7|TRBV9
CASSLTGTGYLDEQYF